This TCR beta chain was sequenced for a study of regulatory T cells in long-lasting Graves disease. Whole-study results and caveats: Preferential use of TRBV28, TRBJ1-2 and TRBJ2-5 was seen in persistent disease. Persistent Graves' patients had lower TCR diversity than newly diagnosed ones.

Investigators prepared the TCR beta libraries by applying iRepertoire HTBI primers and Arm-PCR of CDR3 regions. TCRdb processed the multiplex PCR reads anew with MiXCR; each CDR3 protein has one entry. The sample comprises roughly 350,000 distinct CDR3 sequences, around 15% of which are singletons, and 20% to 25% rests with the top ten. The CDR3 is 10 amino acids. Trimming stripped 5 bases from V and 7 bases from J, with 8 bases between. Germline assignment: CDR1 DFQATT and CDR2 SNEGSKA (reference sequence). This clonotype was detected ten times or more. Its antigen remains unidentified. The time point: newly diagnosed GD, antithyroid drugs for less than 3 months. The TCR library was prepared using RNA isolated from PBMCs. The same data also went into a second study, on T cells in Graves' hyperthyroidism and ophthalmopathy. That paper adds: First-round RT-PCR targeting the TCR CDR3 was performed with the HTBI primer set.

The J gene is TRBJ2-5, the V gene TRBV20-1; the D gene could be TRBD1 or TRBD2 (5 bases each). The TCR sequence derives from a woman younger than 35 with Graves disease. The material was peripheral blood mononuclear cells (PBMCs), obtained at new diagnosis, from a patient treated with antithyroid drugs. CDR3 in DNA: TGCAGTGCTCCTGGGGGGACCCAGTACTTC. This encodes CSAPGGTQYF.